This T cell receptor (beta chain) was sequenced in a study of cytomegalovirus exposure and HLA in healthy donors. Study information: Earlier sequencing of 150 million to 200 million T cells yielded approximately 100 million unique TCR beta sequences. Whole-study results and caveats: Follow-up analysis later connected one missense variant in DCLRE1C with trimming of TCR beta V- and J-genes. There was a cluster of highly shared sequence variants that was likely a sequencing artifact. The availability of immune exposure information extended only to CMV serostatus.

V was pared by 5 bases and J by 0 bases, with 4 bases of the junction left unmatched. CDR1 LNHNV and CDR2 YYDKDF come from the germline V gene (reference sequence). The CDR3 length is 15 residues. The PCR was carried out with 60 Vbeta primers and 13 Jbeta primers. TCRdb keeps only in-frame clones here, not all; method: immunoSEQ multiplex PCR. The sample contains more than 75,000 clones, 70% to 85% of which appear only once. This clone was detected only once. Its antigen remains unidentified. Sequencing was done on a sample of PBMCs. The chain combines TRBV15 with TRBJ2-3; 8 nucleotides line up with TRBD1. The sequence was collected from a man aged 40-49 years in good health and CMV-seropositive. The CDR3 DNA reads TGTGCCACCAGCGTCGGACAGGGCAGCACAGATACGCAGTATTTT. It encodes CATSVGQGSTDTQYF.